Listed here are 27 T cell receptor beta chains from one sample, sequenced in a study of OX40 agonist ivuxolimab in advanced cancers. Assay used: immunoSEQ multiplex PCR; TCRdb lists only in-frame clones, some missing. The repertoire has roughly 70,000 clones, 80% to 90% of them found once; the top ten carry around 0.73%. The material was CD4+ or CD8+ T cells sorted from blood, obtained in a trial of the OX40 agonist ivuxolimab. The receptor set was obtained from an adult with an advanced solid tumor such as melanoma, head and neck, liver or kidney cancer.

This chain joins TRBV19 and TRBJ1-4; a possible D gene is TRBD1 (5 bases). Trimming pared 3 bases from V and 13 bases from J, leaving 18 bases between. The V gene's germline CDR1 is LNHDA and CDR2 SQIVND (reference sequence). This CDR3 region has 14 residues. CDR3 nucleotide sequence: TGTGCCAGTAGTATGCCCCCACCAAAGGGACGACTGTTTTTT. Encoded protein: CASSMPPPKGRLFF.

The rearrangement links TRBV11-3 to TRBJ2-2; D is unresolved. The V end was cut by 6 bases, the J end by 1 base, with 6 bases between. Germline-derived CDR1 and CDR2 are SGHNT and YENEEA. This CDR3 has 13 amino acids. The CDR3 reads CASSPGNTGELFF. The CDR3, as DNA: TGTGCCAGCAGTCCCGGGAACACCGGGGAGCTGTTTTTT. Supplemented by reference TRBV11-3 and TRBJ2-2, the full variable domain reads EAGVVQSPRYKIIEKKQPVAFWCNPISGHNTLYWYLQNLGQGPELLIRYENEEAVDDSQLPKDRFSAERLKGVDSTLKIQPAELGDSAVYLCASSPGNTGELFFGEGSRLTVL.

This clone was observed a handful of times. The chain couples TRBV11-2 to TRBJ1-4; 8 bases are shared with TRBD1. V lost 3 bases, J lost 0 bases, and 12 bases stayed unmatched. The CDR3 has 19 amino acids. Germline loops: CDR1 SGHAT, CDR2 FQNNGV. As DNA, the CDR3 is TGTGCCAGCAGCTTTCCCACGGGGCAGGGGGCGACAACTAATGAAAAACTGTTTTTT. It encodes CASSFPTGQGATTNEKLFF. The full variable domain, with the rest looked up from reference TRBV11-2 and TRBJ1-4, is EAGVAQSPRYKIIEKRQSVAFWCNPISGHATLYWYQQILGQGPKLLIQFQNNGVVDDSQLPKDRFSAERLKGVDSTLKIQPAKLEDSAVYLCASSFPTGQGATTNEKLFFGSGTQLSVL.

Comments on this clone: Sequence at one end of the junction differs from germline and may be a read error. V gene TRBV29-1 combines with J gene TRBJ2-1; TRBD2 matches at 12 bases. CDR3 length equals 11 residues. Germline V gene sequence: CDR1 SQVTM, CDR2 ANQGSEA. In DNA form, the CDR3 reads TGCAGCGTTGAGGAAACTAGCGGGGGGATCTTC. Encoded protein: CSVEETSGGIF.

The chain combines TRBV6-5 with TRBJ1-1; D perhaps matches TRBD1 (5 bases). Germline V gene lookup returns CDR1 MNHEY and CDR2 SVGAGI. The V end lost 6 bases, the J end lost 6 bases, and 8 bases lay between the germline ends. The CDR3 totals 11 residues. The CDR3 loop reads CASRGEAEAFF. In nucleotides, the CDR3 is TGTGCCAGCAGGGGGGAGGCTGAAGCTTTCTTT.

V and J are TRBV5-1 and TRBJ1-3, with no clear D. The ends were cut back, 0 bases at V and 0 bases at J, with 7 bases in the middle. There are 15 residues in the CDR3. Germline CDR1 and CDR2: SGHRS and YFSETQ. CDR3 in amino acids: CASSLGLDSGNTIYF. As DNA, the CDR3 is TGCGCCAGCAGCTTGGGACTAGACTCTGGAAACACCATATATTTT.

CDR3 in amino acids: CASSVTTGSYEQYF. The CDR3 region has the DNA TGTGCCAGCAGCGTAACGACAGGGTCCTACGAGCAGTACTTC. The chain uses TRBV9 and TRBJ2-7, with TRBD1 matching 7 bases. This CDR3 spans 14 amino acids. The J segment lost 1 base and the V segment lost 1 base, leaving 2 bases of the junction unmatched. Germline CDR1 SGDLS, CDR2 YYNGEE.

Here the CDR3 reads CASSLEGLYGYTF. The CDR3, as DNA: TGTGCCAGCAGCTTGGAGGGACTCTATGGCTACACCTTC. The rearrangement joins TRBV5-4 to TRBJ1-2, with TRBD1 as a possible D gene (5 bases). Germline values: CDR1 SGHNT, CDR2 YYREEE (reference sequence). CDR3 length equals 13 residues. The V gene lost 0 bases and the J gene lost 4 bases, with 7 bases spanning the gap.

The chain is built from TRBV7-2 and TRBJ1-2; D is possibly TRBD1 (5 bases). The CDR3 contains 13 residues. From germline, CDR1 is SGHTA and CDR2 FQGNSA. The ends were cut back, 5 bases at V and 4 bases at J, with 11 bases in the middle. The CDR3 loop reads CASSAGTGYGYTF. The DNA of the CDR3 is TGTGCCAGCAGCGCTGGGACGGGCTATGGCTACACCTTC.

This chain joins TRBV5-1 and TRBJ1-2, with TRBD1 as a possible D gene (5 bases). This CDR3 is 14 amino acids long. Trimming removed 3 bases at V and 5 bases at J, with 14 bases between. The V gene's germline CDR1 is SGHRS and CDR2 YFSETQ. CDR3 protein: CASSSRGTGYGYTF. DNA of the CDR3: TGCGCCAGCAGCTCCCGGGGAACAGGATATGGCTACACCTTC. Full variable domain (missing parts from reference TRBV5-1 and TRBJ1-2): KAGVTQTPRYLIKTRGQQVTLSCSPISGHRSVSWYQQTPGQGLQFLFEYFSETQRNKGNFPGRFSGRQFSNSRSEMNVSTLELGDSALYLCASSSRGTGYGYTFGSGTRLTVV.

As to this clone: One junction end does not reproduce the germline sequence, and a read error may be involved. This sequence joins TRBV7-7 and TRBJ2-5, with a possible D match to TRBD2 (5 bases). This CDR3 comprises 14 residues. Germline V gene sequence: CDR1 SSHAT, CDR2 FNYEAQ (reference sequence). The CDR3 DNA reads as TGTGCTAGCAGCCCTGACGGGCGGGCAGAGACCCAGTACTTC. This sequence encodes CASSPDGRAETQYF.

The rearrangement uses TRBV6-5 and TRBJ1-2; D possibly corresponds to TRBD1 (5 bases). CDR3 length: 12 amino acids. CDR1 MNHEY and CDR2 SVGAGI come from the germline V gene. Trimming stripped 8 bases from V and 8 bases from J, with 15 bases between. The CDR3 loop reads CASVGTQGGYTF. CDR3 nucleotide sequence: TGTGCCAGCGTCGGGACCCAGGGCGGCTACACCTTC.

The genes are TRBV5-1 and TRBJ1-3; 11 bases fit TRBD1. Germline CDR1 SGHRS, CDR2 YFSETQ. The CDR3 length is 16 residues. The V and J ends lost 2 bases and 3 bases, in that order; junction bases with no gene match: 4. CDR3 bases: TGCGCCAGCAGCTTAGGACAGGGGGCCGTTGGAAACACCATATATTTT. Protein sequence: CASSLGQGAVGNTIYF. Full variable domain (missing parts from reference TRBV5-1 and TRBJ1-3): KAGVTQTPRYLIKTRGQQVTLSCSPISGHRSVSWYQQTPGQGLQFLFEYFSETQRNKGNFPGRFSGRQFSNSRSEMNVSTLELGDSALYLCASSLGQGAVGNTIYFGEGSWLTVV.

CDR3 region: CASSRDLAGGQPQHF. The DNA for the CDR3 is TGTGCCAGCAGCCGGGACCTCGCAGGGGGACAGCCCCAGCATTTT. The chain uses TRBV7-2 and TRBJ1-5; 7 positions agree with TRBD1. Germline V gives CDR1 SGHTA, CDR2 FQGNSA. Losses at the gene ends were 5 bases for V and 7 bases for J; bases not matched to a gene: 11. CDR3 length equals 15 residues.

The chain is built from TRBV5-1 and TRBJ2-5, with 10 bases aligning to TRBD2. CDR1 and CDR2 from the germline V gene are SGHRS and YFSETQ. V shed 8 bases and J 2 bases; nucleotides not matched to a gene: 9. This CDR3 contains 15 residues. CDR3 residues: CASNVAGGRQETQYF. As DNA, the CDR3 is TGCGCCAGTAACGTAGCGGGGGGCAGACAAGAGACCCAGTACTTC.

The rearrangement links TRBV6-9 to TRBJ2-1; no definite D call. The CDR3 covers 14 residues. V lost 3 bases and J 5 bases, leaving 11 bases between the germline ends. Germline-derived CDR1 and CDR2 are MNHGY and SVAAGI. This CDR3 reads CASSYGTINNEQFF. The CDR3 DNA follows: TGTGCCAGCAGTTACGGTACCATTAACAATGAGCAGTTCTTC.

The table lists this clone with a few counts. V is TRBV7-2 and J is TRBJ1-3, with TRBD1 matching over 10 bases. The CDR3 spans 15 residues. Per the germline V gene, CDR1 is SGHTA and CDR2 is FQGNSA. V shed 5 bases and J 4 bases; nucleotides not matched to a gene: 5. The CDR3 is CASSRQGARGNTIYF. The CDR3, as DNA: TGTGCCAGCAGCCGACAGGGGGCGCGGGGAAACACCATATATTTT.

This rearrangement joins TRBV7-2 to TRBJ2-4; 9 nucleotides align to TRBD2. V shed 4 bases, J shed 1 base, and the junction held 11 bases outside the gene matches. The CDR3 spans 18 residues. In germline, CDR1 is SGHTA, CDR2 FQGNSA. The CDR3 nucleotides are TGTGCCAGCAGCTCAAATAGCGGGGGTGTATGGGCCAAAAACATTCAGTACTTC. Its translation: CASSSNSGGVWAKNIQYF.

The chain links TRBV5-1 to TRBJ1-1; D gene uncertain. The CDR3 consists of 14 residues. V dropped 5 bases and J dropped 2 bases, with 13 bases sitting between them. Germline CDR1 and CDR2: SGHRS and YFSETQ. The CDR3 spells CASSSDRANTEAFF. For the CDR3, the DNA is TGCGCCAGCAGTAGCGATAGGGCAAACACTGAAGCTTTCTTT.

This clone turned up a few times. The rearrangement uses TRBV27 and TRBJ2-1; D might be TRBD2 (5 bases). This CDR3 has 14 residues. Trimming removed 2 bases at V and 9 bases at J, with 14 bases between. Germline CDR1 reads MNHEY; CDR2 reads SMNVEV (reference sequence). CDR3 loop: CASSLNPPGFEQFF. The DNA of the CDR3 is TGTGCCAGCAGTTTAAACCCCCCGGGGTTTGAGCAGTTCTTC.

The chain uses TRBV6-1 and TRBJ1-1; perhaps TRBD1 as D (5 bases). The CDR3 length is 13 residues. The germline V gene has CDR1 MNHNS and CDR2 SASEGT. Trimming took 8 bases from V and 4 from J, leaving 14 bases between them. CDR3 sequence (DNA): TGTGCCAGCCCCCCCCGGGGGGTCACTGAAGCTTTCTTT. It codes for CASPPRGVTEAFF.

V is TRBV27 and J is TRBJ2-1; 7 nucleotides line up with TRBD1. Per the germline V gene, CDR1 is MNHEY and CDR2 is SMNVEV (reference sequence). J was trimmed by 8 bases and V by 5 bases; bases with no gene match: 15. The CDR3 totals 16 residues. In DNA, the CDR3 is TGTGCCAGCAGTGGCAGGGACAGAATAAGGGGCGATGAGCAGTTCTTC. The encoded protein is CASSGRDRIRGDEQFF.

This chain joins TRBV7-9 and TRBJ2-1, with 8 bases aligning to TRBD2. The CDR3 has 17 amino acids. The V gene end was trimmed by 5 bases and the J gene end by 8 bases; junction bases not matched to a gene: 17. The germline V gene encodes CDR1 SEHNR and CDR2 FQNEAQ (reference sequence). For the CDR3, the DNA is TGTGCCAGCAGCCCCAGGACTAGCAGCCTTGTTTTTGATGAGCAGTTCTTC. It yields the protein CASSPRTSSLVFDEQFF.

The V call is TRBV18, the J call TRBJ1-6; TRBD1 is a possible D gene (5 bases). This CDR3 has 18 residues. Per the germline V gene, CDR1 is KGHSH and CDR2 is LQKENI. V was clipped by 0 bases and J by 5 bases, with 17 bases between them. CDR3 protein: CASSPPGAAGPNNSPLHF. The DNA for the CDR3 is TGTGCCAGCTCACCACCAGGGGCCGCGGGGCCCAATAATTCACCCCTCCACTTT. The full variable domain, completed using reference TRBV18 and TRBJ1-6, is NAGVMQNPRHLVRRRGQEARLRCSPMKGHSHVYWYRQLPEEGLKFMVYLQKENIIDESGMPKERFSAEFPKEGPSILRIQQVVRGDSAAYFCASSPPGAAGPNNSPLHFGNGTRLTVT.

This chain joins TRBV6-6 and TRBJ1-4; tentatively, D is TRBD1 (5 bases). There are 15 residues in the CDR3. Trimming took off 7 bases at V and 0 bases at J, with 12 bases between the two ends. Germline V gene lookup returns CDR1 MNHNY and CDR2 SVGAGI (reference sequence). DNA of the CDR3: TGTGCCAGCAAGCGGGACCGTGCAACTAATGAAAAACTGTTTTTT. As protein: CASKRDRATNEKLFF.

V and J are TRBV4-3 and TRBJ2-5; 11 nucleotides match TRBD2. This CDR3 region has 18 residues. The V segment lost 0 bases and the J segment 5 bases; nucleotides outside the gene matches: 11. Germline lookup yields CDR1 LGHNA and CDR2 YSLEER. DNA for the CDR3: TGCGCCAGCAGCCAAGATTTCAACCTAGCGGGAGGTTGGGAGACCCAGTACTTC. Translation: CASSQDFNLAGGWETQYF.

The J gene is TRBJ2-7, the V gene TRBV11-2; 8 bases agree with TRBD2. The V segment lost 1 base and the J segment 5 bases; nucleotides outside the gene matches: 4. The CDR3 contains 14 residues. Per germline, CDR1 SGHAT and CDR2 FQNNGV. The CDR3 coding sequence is TGTGCCAGCAGCTTAGGAGCGGGGGTTGACGAGCAGTACTTC. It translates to CASSLGAGVDEQYF.